Shown below are 15 T cell receptor beta chains from a single sample sequenced in a study of blood T cell repertoires in COVID-19. Data came from immunoSEQ multiplex PCR; TCRdb stores just in-frame clones and leaves some out. The sample shows 150,000 to 190,000 clones, around four fifths of them seen only once. The specimen was peripheral blood. The receptors shown here come from a woman aged 80 or over with acute or convalescent COVID-19.

V usage is TRBV18 and J usage is TRBJ2-3, with 9 positions matching TRBD1. J lost 5 bases, V lost 2 bases, and 5 bases had no gene match. The V gene's germline CDR1 is KGHSH and CDR2 LQKENI. The CDR3 length is 15 residues. The CDR3 sequence is CASSPGTGIQDTQYF. CDR3 in DNA: TGTGCCAGCTCACCAGGGACAGGGATCCAAGATACGCAGTATTTT.

The CDR3 sequence: CASSLDLRAGTGELFF. CDR3 in DNA: TGTGCCAGCAGCTTAGATTTGCGGGCGGGCACCGGGGAGCTGTTTTTT. The chain employs TRBV11-2 and TRBJ2-2; TRBD2 is a possible D gene (5 bases). This CDR3 is built from 16 residues. Germline V lookup: CDR1 SGHAT, CDR2 FQNNGV. Trimming stripped 0 bases from V and 4 bases from J, with 12 bases between.

The rearrangement joins TRBV6-5 to TRBJ1-4; D not resolved. This CDR3 is built from 10 residues. From germline, CDR1 is MNHEY and CDR2 SVGAGI. Trimming left V 8 bases short and J 8 bases short, with 6 bases between. The DNA for the CDR3 is TGTGCCAGCCAGGCGGAAAAACTGTTTTTT. It encodes CASQAEKLFF.

V is TRBV11-3 and J is TRBJ2-7, with 8 bases that match TRBD1. Trimming at V came to 2 bases and at J to 5 bases, leaving 8 bases not matched to a gene. CDR1 and CDR2 from the germline V gene are SGHNT and YENEEA. This CDR3 comprises 15 residues. CDR3 sequence: CASSLSGQAFDEQYF. The DNA for the CDR3 is TGTGCCAGCAGCTTATCGGGACAGGCGTTCGACGAGCAGTACTTC. Full variable domain (outside the CDR3, taken from reference TRBV11-3 and TRBJ2-7): EAGVVQSPRYKIIEKKQPVAFWCNPISGHNTLYWYLQNLGQGPELLIRYENEEAVDDSQLPKDRFSAERLKGVDSTLKIQPAELGDSAVYLCASSLSGQAFDEQYFGPGTRLTVT.

There are a few counts of this clone. The chain employs TRBV5-1 and TRBJ1-4; D unclear. V lost 0 bases, J lost 7 bases, and 7 bases lay in between. The CDR3 sequence is 13 residues long. Germline loops: CDR1 SGHRS, CDR2 YFSETQ. The CDR3 DNA sequence: TGCGCCAGCAGCTTGGCCCCTTCTGAAAAACTGTTTTTT. Translated, it gives CASSLAPSEKLFF.

The CDR3 nucleotides read TGTGCTAGTGGTCCCACGGGAAGGGACACTGAAGCTTTCTTT. This sequence encodes CASGPTGRDTEAFF. This sequence joins TRBV12-5 and TRBJ1-1; D call uncertain. The CDR3 is 14 amino acids. V lost 5 bases, J lost 3 bases, and 13 bases lay in between. Germline V gives CDR1 LGHNT, CDR2 FRNRAP.

This clone was recorded only once. This chain links TRBV19 with TRBJ1-2, with TRBD1 identical over 11 bases. V shed 6 bases and J 6 bases; nucleotides not matched to a gene: 6. This CDR3 region has 14 residues. Germline values: CDR1 LNHDA, CDR2 SQIVND (reference sequence). The CDR3 loop is CASRAGTGGDGYTF. The CDR3 nucleotides read TGTGCCAGTAGGGCCGGGACAGGGGGTGATGGCTACACCTTC.

This chain joins TRBV2 and TRBJ2-7; 8 bases agree with TRBD1. CDR3 length equals 12 residues. Germline values: CDR1 SNHLY, CDR2 FYNNEI. V lost 6 bases to trimming and J lost 3 bases; unmatched junction nucleotides: 1. CDR3 coding DNA: TGTGCCAGCAGGGACAGGGTCTACGAGCAGTACTTC. Protein: CASRDRVYEQYF.

The rearrangement joins TRBV18 to TRBJ1-5; D gene ambiguous. CDR1 is KGHSH, CDR2 LQKENI, per germline. CDR3 length: 13 residues. The V and J ends lost 3 bases and 4 bases respectively, with 7 bases between them. The CDR3 region has the DNA TGTGCCAGCTCACCTGAGGAAAATCAGCCCCAGCATTTT. As protein: CASSPEENQPQHF.

The V call is TRBV30, the J call TRBJ1-2; TRBD1 matches 7 bases. The V gene end was trimmed by 4 bases and the J gene end by 1 base; junction bases not matched to a gene: 9. Germline V gene lookup returns CDR1 GTSNPN and CDR2 SVGIG (reference sequence). CDR3 size: 15 residues. Here the CDR3 DNA reads TGTGCCTGGACCAAGTGGGCAGGGGGTAACTATGGCTACACCTTC. Translating it yields CAWTKWAGGNYGYTF.

The V call is TRBV9, the J call TRBJ1-2, with D maybe TRBD1 (5 bases). V was cut by 3 bases and J by 8 bases, with 23 bases left in between. The CDR3 is 16 amino acids. Germline CDR1 and CDR2: SGDLS and YYNGEE. This CDR3 reads CASSASRGGGVKGYTF. The CDR3 coding sequence is TGTGCCAGCAGCGCCTCCCGGGGGGGAGGGGTAAAGGGCTACACCTTC.

The chain couples TRBV10-3 to TRBJ1-1; a possible D gene is TRBD1 (6 bases). The CDR3 extends over 13 amino acids. The germline V and J ends were trimmed by 10 bases and 0 bases, with 12 bases remaining between them. CDR1 ENHRY and CDR2 SYGVKD come from the germline V gene. The CDR3 coding sequence is TGTGCCACTAAGACAGGCTTGAACACTGAAGCTTTCTTT. Translated, it gives CATKTGLNTEAFF.

This clone was recorded many times. The chain carries TRBV13 and TRBJ2-7; D is perhaps TRBD1 (5 bases). V gave up 8 bases and J gave up 5 bases, with 10 bases separating them. CDR1 is PRHDT, CDR2 FYEKMQ, per germline (reference sequence). CDR3 length equals 11 residues. CDR3 region: CASAGSDEQYF. The CDR3, as DNA: TGTGCCAGCGCAGGGTCCGACGAGCAGTACTTC. Using reference TRBV13 and TRBJ2-7 for the parts outside the CDR3, the full variable domain is AAGVIQSPRHLIKEKRETATLKCYPIPRHDTVYWYQQGPGQDPQFLISFYEKMQSDKGSIPDRFSAQQFSDYHSELNMSSLELGDSALYFCASAGSDEQYFGPGTRLTVT.

V and J are TRBV18 and TRBJ1-6; 7 nucleotides match TRBD1. Germline CDR1 reads KGHSH; CDR2 reads LQKENI. CDR3 size: 15 residues. The trim removed 6 bases at V and 1 base at J, leaving 3 bases unmatched. Written as DNA, the CDR3 is TGTGCCAGCTCGCAGACAGGGTCCTATAATTCACCCCTCCACTTT. Amino acid sequence: CASSQTGSYNSPLHF.

The chain carries TRBV2 and TRBJ2-1; possibly TRBD1 for D (6 bases). The ends were cut back, 5 bases at V and 5 bases at J, with 16 bases in the middle. Germline V CDR1 and CDR2: SNHLY, FYNNEI. The CDR3 consists of 15 residues. CDR3 region: CASSQQGLTNNEQFF. The CDR3 DNA reads TGTGCCAGCAGTCAACAGGGCCTGACCAACAATGAGCAGTTCTTC.